The 11 T cell receptor beta chains given below trace back to one sample, sequenced in a study of T cell responses to AZD1222 COVID-19 vaccine (dated by TCRdb to the early 2020s). The library was obtained by the immunoSEQ multiplex PCR assay. The table was pulled from immuneACCESS by TCRdb, which kept in-frame rearrangements only. Such tables lose some clones; where checked, under half of the loss comes from unresolved V genes, and the rest has no known cause. The sample table lists 50,000 to 60,000 clones, 80% of them with a count of one. The top ten hold 5% of the sample. This sample's time point label indicates: about 28 days (+/-7) after the second vaccine dose. The material sequenced was peripheral blood, taken 28 days after the second AZD1222 dose. The source is an adult who received the AZD1222 COVID-19 vaccine.

V is TRBV11-2 and J is TRBJ2-2; no definite D call. The CDR3 totals 15 residues. Deletions cut 0 bases from V and 2 bases from J, with 7 bases between. From germline, CDR1 is SGHAT and CDR2 FQNNGV. CDR3 DNA: TGTGCCAGCAGCTTAGATCCTTCCAACACCGGGGAGCTGTTTTTT. Amino acids: CASSLDPSNTGELFF.

V is TRBV11-2 and J is TRBJ2-7; 9 positions match TRBD1. This CDR3 comprises 13 residues. Trimming removed 7 bases from V and 2 bases from J; junction bases left unmatched: 3. Germline lookup yields CDR1 SGHAT and CDR2 FQNNGV. CDR3 in amino acids: CASTRQGAYEQYF. CDR3 DNA sequence: TGTGCCAGCACGAGACAGGGGGCCTACGAGCAGTACTTC.

The V call is TRBV27, the J call TRBJ2-1; no definite D call. Germline-derived CDR1 and CDR2 are MNHEY and SMNVEV (reference sequence). CDR3 length: 13 residues. V lost 3 bases and J lost 8, with 11 bases in between. The CDR3 region has the DNA TGTGCCAGCAGTTTGGGTAGTCAGGATGAGCAGTTCTTC. It encodes CASSLGSQDEQFF.

This rearrangement joins TRBV19 to TRBJ1-2, with D uncertain. In germline, CDR1 is LNHDA, CDR2 SQIVND (reference sequence). The CDR3 is made up of 12 amino acids. V gave up 7 bases and J gave up 4 bases, with 10 bases separating them. CDR3 nucleotides: TGTGCCAGTACGGACCGCCTCTATGGCTACACCTTC. This translates into CASTDRLYGYTF.

The chain is built from TRBV27 and TRBJ1-6; 8 nucleotides agree with TRBD1. Germline loops: CDR1 MNHEY, CDR2 SMNVEV (reference sequence). The CDR3 consists of 14 residues. With V trimmed by 7 bases and J by 6 bases, 5 bases remained unmatched. The CDR3 sequence: CASNPDRGNSPLHF. The CDR3 DNA sequence: TGTGCCAGCAACCCAGACAGGGGTAATTCACCCCTCCACTTT.

This chain uses TRBV7-8 with TRBJ2-1, with no clear D. Germline CDR1 is SGHVS and CDR2 is FQNEAQ. V was trimmed by 5 bases and J by 6 bases, leaving 8 bases between them. This CDR3 comprises 12 residues. CDR3 nucleotides: TGTGCCAGCAGCAACGACCCCAATGAGCAGTTCTTC. Translation: CASSNDPNEQFF.

This clone turned up a few times. In DNA form, the CDR3 reads TGTGCCATCAGTGCGAGTCCCGTGGGGGGGACTGAAGCTTTCTTT. This codes for CAISASPVGGTEAFF. The chain links TRBV10-3 to TRBJ1-1, with a possible D match to TRBD1 (5 bases). The CDR3 sequence is 15 residues long. The V gene lost 4 bases and the J gene lost 5 bases, with 17 bases spanning the gap. The germline V gene encodes CDR1 ENHRY and CDR2 SYGVKD.

V and J are TRBV6-5 and TRBJ1-1; 10 bases match TRBD1. Trimming cost V 2 bases and J 9 bases; bases outside gene matches: 9. The CDR3 contains 15 residues. Germline assignment: CDR1 MNHEY and CDR2 SVGAGI. CDR3 sequence: CASSYTGQGPVKAFF. The DNA of the CDR3 is TGTGCCAGCAGTTACACGGGACAGGGGCCCGTTAAAGCTTTCTTT.

This clone was seen more than once but under ten times. This sequence joins TRBV29-1 and TRBJ1-3; no clear D. CDR1 and CDR2 from the germline V gene are SQVTM and ANQGSEA. V dropped 7 bases and J dropped 4 bases, with 14 bases sitting between them. The CDR3 spans 13 residues. The CDR3 loop is CSGKLGSGNTIYF. CDR3 sequence (DNA): TGCAGCGGGAAACTAGGGTCGGGAAACACCATATATTTT.

The rearrangement uses TRBV12-3 or TRBV12-4 and TRBJ2-7; possibly TRBD2 for D (6 bases). The germline V and J ends were trimmed by 3 bases and 6 bases, with 12 bases remaining between them. The CDR3 consists of 13 residues. CDR3 protein: CASSFGLGGEQYF. The CDR3 DNA reads TGTGCCAGCAGTTTTGGACTCGGGGGCGAGCAGTACTTC.

The chain links TRBV20-1 to TRBJ1-6; TRBD1 matches at 10 bases. Germline CDR1 DFQATT, CDR2 SNEGSKA (reference sequence). The junction had 8 bases not matched to a gene; V was cut back by 3 bases and J by 6 bases. The length of the CDR3 is 16 residues. CDR3 amino acids: CSASDRGLFSNSPLHF. CDR3 bases: TGCAGTGCTAGTGACAGGGGGCTTTTTAGTAATTCACCCCTCCACTTT.